This T cell receptor beta chain was profiled in a study of OX40 agonist ivuxolimab in advanced cancers. Some clones are missing from TCRdb's copy, which holds only in-frame ones; the method was immunoSEQ multiplex PCR. Of roughly 48,000 clones in the sample, 85% were seen once. CDR3 size: 14 residues. The J segment lost 5 bases and the V segment lost 6 bases, leaving 3 bases of the junction unmatched. CDR1 and CDR2 (germline): WNHNN, SYGVQD (reference sequence). The chain joins TRBV10-1 to TRBJ2-1, with TRBD2 matching over 11 bases. This specimen was CD4+ or CD8+ T cells sorted from blood, taken in a trial of the OX40 agonist ivuxolimab. This receptor was obtained from an adult with an advanced solid tumor such as melanoma, head and neck, liver or kidney cancer. CDR3 sequence: CASSGTSGNNEQFF. The CDR3 nucleotides read TGCGCCAGCAGCGGGACTAGCGGCAACAATGAGCAGTTCTTC.